This TCR beta chain was recovered during a study of Ad26.COV2.S vaccination and SARS-CoV-2 variants. About this clone itself: No antigen is known for it.

Treatment described: roughly 19 received Ad26.COV2.S at low or high dose, single or two shots; about 5 received placebo; per-sample allocation not given. The investigators took samples on day 63 after the first vaccine or placebo injection. Overall study results and limits: Spike-specific TCR breadth was greater after Ad26.COV2.S than placebo. TCR breadth and depth estimates may have understated total T cell responses.

Clones were sequenced by immunoSEQ multiplex PCR, and TCRdb holds only the in-frame ones, with some missing. The sample gives some 450,000 clones, about nine tenths of which show up once; about 4.1% is in the top ten. Trimming took off 4 bases at V and 4 bases at J, with 15 bases between the two ends. CDR1 is SGHRS and CDR2 is YFSETQ in the germline V gene. This CDR3 contains 14 residues. The chain employs TRBV5-1 and TRBJ2-7; tentatively, D is TRBD2 (6 bases). The source is a person between 18 and 59 years old who received the Ad26.COV2.S COVID-19 vaccine or a placebo. This specimen consisted of peripheral blood, obtained in a trial of Ad26.COV2.S vaccine versus placebo. Here the CDR3 DNA reads TGCGCCAGCAGCGCCGGGACTGGGGAGTACGAGCAGTACTTC. It specifies CASSAGTGEYEQYF.